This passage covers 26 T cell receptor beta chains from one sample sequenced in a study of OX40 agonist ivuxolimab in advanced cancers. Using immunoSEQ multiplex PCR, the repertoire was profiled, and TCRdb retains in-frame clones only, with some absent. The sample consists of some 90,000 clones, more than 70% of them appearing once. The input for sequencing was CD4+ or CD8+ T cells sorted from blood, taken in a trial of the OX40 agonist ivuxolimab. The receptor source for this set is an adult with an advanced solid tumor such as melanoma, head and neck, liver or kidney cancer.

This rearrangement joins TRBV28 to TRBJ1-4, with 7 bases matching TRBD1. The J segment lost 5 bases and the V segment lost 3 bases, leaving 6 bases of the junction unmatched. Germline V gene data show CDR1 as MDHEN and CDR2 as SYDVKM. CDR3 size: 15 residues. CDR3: CASSLRGRGNEKLFF. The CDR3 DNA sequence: TGTGCCAGCAGTTTGAGGGGGCGCGGAAATGAAAAACTGTTTTTT.

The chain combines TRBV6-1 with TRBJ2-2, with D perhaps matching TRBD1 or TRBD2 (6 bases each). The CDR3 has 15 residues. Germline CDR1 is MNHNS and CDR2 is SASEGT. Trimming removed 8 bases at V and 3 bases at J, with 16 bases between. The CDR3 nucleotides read TGTGCCAGCTCTCGGGGGCCAAAGGACACCGGGGAGCTGTTTTTT. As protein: CASSRGPKDTGELFF.

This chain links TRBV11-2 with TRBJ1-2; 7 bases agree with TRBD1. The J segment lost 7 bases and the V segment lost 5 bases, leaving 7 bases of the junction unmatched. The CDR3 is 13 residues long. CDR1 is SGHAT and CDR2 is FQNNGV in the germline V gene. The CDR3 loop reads CASSRRQGGGYTF. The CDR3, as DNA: TGTGCCAGCAGCCGGCGACAGGGAGGTGGCTACACCTTC.

This CDR3 reads CASSESKAGTGEKLFF. Written as DNA, the CDR3 is TGCGCCAGCAGTGAGTCGAAGGCGGGTACGGGTGAAAAACTGTTTTTT. The chain has TRBV10-1 and TRBJ1-4; no reliable D call. The V gene lost 0 bases and the J gene lost 7 bases, with 15 bases spanning the gap. Germline assignment: CDR1 WNHNN and CDR2 SYGVQD (reference sequence). The CDR3 contains 16 residues.

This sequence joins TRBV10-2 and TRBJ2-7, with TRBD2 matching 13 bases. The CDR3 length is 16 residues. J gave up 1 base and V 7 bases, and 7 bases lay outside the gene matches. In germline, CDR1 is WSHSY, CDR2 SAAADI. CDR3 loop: CASNAQGLAGSYEQYF. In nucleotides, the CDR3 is TGCGCCAGCAACGCCCAGGGACTAGCGGGATCCTACGAGCAGTACTTC.

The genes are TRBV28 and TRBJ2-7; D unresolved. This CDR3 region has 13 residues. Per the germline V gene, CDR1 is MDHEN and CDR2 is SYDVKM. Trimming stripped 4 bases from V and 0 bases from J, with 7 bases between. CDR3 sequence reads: CASSYLSSYEQYF. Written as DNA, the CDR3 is TGTGCCAGCAGTTATTTAAGCTCCTACGAGCAGTACTTC.

CDR3 bases: TGTGCCAGCAGCTTTACTCGACAGGGTATAAACAATGAGCAGTTCTTC. Its translation is CASSFTRQGINNEQFF. The chain is built from TRBV11-2 and TRBJ2-1; 7 nucleotides align to TRBD1. V shed 3 bases, J shed 5 bases, and the junction held 10 bases outside the gene matches. CDR3 length: 16 residues. The germline CDR1 and CDR2 sequences are SGHAT and FQNNGV.

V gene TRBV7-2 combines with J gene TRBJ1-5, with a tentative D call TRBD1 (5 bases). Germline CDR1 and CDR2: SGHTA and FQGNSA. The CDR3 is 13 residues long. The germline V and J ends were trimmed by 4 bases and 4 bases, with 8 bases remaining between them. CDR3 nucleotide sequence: TGTGCCAGCAGCTCAGGGAGGAATCAGCCCCAGCATTTT. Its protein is CASSSGRNQPQHF. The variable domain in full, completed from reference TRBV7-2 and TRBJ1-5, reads GAGVSQSPSNKVTEKGKDVELRCDPISGHTALYWYRQSLGQGLEFLIYFQGNSAPDKSGLPSDRFSAERTGGSVSTLTIQRTQQEDSAVYLCASSSGRNQPQHFGDGTRLSIL.

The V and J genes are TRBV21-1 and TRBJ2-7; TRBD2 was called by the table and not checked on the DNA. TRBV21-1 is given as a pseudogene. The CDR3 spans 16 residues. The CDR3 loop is CASSPQLAAGPYEQYF. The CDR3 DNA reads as TGTGCCAGCAGCCCCCAACTAGCGGCAGGCCCCTACGAGCAGTACTTC.

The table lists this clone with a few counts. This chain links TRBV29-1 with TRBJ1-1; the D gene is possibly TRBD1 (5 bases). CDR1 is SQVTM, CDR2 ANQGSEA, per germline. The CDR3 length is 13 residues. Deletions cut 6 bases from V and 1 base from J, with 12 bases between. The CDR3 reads CSVERGGNTEAFF. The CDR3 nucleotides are TGCAGCGTCGAGAGGGGCGGGAACACTGAAGCTTTCTTT.

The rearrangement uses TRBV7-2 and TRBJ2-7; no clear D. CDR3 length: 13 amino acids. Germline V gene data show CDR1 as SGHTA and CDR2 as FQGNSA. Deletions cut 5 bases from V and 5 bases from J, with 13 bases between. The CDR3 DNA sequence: TGTGCCAGCAGCCTTGATCTGGCGCACGAGCAGTACGTC. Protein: CASSLDLAHEQYV.

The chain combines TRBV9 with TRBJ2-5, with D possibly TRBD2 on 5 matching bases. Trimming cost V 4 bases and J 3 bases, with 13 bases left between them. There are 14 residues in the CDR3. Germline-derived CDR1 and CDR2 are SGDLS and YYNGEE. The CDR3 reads CASSLRRTEETQYF. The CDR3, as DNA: TGTGCCAGCAGCCTCCGGAGGACGGAAGAGACCCAGTACTTC.

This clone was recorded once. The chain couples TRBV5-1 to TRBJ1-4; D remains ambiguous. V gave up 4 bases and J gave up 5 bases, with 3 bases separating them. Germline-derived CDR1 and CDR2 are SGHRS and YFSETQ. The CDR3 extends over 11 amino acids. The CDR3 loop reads CASSLNEKLFF. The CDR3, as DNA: TGCGCCAGCAGCCTAAATGAAAAACTGTTTTTT.

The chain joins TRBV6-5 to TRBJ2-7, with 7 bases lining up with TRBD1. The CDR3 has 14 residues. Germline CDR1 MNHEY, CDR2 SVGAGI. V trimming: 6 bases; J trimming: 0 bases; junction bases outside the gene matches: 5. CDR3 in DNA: TGTGCCAGCAGCTCCCGACAGGGCTCCTACGAGCAGTACGTC. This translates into CASSSRQGSYEQYV.

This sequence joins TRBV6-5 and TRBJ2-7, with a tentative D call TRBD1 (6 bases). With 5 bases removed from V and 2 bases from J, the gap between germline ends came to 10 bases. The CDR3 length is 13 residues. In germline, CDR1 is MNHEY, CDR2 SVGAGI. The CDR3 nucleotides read TGTGCCAGCAGTCCCAGGGGTGCCTACGAGCAGTACTTC. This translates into CASSPRGAYEQYF.

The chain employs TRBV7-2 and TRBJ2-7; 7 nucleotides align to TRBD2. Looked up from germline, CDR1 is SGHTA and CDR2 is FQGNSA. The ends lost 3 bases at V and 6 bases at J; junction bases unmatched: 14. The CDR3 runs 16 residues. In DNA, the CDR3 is TGTGCCAGCAGCTTGGGATTTGGGAGGGAAACAGCCGAGCAGTACTTC. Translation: CASSLGFGRETAEQYF.

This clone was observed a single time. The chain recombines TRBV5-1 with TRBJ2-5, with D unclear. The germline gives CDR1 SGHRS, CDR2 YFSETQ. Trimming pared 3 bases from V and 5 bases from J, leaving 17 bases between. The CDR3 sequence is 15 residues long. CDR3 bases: TGCGCCAGCAGCTCAAATTCCGCATCTGGGGAGACCCAGTACTTC. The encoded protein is CASSSNSASGETQYF.

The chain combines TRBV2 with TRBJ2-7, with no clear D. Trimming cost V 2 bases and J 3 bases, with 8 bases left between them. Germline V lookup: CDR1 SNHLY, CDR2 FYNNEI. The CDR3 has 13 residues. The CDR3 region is CASSELPLYEQYF. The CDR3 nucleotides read TGTGCCAGCAGTGAACTACCCCTCTACGAGCAGTACTTC.

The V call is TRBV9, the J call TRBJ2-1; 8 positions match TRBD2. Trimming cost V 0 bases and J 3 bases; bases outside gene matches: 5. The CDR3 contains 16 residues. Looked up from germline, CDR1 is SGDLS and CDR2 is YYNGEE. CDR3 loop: CASSVAGTRVYNEQFF. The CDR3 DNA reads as TGTGCCAGCAGCGTAGCGGGGACTAGGGTCTACAATGAGCAGTTCTTC. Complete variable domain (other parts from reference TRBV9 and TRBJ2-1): DSGVTQTPKHLITATGQRVTLRCSPRSGDLSVYWYQQSLDQGLQFLIQYYNGEERAKGNILERFSAQQFPDLHSELNLSSLELGDSALYFCASSVAGTRVYNEQFFGPGTRLTVL.

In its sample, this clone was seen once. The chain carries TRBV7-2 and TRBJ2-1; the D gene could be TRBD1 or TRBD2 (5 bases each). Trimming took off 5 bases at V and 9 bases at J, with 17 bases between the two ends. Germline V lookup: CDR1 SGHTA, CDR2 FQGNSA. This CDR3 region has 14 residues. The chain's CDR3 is CASSTPGTRFEQFF. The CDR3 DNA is TGTGCCAGCAGCACCCCCGGGACGAGGTTTGAGCAGTTCTTC. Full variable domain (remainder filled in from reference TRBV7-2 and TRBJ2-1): GAGVSQSPSNKVTEKGKDVELRCDPISGHTALYWYRQSLGQGLEFLIYFQGNSAPDKSGLPSDRFSAERTGGSVSTLTIQRTQQEDSAVYLCASSTPGTRFEQFFGPGTRLTVL.

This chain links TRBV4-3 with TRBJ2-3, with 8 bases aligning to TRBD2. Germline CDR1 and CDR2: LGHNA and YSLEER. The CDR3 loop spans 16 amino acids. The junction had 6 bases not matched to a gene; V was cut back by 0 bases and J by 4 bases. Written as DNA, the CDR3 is TGCGCCAGCAGCCAAGATGGGCCGGGAGGGCCAGATACGCAGTATTTT. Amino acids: CASSQDGPGGPDTQYF.

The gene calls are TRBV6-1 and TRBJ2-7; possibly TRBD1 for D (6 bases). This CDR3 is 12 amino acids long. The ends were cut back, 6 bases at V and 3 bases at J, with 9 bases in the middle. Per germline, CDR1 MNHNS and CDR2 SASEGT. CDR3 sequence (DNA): TGTGCCAGCAGCCCACAGGGCTACGAGCAGTACTTC. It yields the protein CASSPQGYEQYF.

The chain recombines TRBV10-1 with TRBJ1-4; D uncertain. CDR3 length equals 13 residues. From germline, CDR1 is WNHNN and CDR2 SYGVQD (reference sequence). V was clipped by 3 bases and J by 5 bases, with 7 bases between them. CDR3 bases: TGCGCCAGCAGTGACAGGAAAAATGAAAAACTGTTTTTT. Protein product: CASSDRKNEKLFF.

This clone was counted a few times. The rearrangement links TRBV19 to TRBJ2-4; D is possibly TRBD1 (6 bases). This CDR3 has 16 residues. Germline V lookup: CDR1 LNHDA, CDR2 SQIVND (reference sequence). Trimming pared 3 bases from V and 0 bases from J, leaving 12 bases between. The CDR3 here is CASSIRSGVAKNIQYF. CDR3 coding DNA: TGTGCCAGTAGTATCCGGTCAGGGGTAGCCAAAAACATTCAGTACTTC.

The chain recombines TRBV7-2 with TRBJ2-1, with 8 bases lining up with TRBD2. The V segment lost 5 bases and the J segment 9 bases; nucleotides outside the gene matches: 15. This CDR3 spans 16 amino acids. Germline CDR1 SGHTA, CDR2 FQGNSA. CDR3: CASSPPRAGVPGEQFF. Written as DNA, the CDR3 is TGTGCCAGCAGCCCCCCAAGAGCGGGAGTTCCGGGTGAGCAGTTCTTC.

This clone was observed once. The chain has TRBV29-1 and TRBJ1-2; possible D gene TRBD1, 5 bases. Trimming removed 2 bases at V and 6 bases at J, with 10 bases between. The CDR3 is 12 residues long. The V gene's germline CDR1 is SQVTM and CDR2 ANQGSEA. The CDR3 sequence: CSVESGTHGYTF. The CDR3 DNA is TGCAGCGTTGAATCAGGGACCCATGGCTACACCTTC. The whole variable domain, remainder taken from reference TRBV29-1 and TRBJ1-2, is SAVISQKPSRDICQRGTSLTIQCQVDSQVTMMFWYRQQPGQSLTLIATANQGSEATYESGFVIDKFPISRPNLTFSTLTVSNMSPEDSSIYLCSVESGTHGYTFGSGTRLTVV.